A selection of T cell receptor beta chains follows, all from one sample in a study of blood T cell repertoires in COVID-19. TCRdb's table, derived via immunoSEQ multiplex PCR, lists solely in-frame clones and lacks some. The table lists about 87,000 clones, roughly 75% of them singletons, with around 4.5% in the top ten. The specimen was peripheral blood. These receptors all stem from a woman aged 45-59 years with acute or convalescent COVID-19. CDR3s include the opening cysteine and the closing phenylalanine or tryptophan. The order of the fields is D gene, J gene, clone size, V gene, CDR3 DNA, CDR3 protein. The D gene is left open where the match is weak. Size is stated for part of the rows, as once, few or many counts, or as a class when the clone is expanded.

d_gene: -; j_gene: TRBJ1-6; abundance: -; v_gene: TRBV5-6; CDR3nt: TGTGCCAGCAGCTATATGAGCAACCCGGCCTATAATTCACCCCTCCACTTT; CDR3aa: CASSYMSNPAYNSPLHF
d_gene: -; j_gene: TRBJ2-4; abundance: -; v_gene: TRBV13; CDR3nt: TGTGCCAGCAGCACGGAGACCTTTATAGCCAAAAACATTCAGTACTTC; CDR3aa: CASSTETFIAKNIQYF
d_gene: TRBD2; j_gene: TRBJ2-7; abundance: few; v_gene: TRBV28; CDR3nt: TGTGCCAGCAGTTTAGGTCTAGCGGGGGGAACCTCCTACGAGCAGTACTTC; CDR3aa: CASSLGLAGGTSYEQYF
d_gene: TRBD1; j_gene: TRBJ2-7; abundance: -; v_gene: TRBV4-2; CDR3nt: TGTGCCAGCAGCCAATTTGTCGGACAGGACGAGCAGTACTTC; CDR3aa: CASSQFVGQDEQYF
d_gene: -; j_gene: TRBJ1-1; abundance: -; v_gene: TRBV24-1; CDR3nt: TGTGTCACCAGTGATTCTCGGGGGGAAGCTTTCTTT; CDR3aa: CVTSDSRGEAFF
d_gene: TRBD1; j_gene: TRBJ2-7; abundance: -; v_gene: TRBV29-1; CDR3nt: TGCAGCGTTGGACAGGGCCTTACCTACGAGCAGTACTTC; CDR3aa: CSVGQGLTYEQYF
d_gene: TRBD1; j_gene: TRBJ2-7; abundance: few; v_gene: TRBV4-3; CDR3nt: TGCGCCAGCAGCCAAGATCCGAGGGGGCGAACCTCCTACGAGCAGTACTTC; CDR3aa: CASSQDPRGRTSYEQYF
d_gene: TRBD1; j_gene: TRBJ1-2; abundance: -; v_gene: TRBV7-2; CDR3nt: TGTGCCAGCAGCCAGTCGACAGGGGAGAGAAACTATGGCTACACCTTC; CDR3aa: CASSQSTGERNYGYTF
d_gene: TRBD1; j_gene: TRBJ2-5; abundance: -; v_gene: TRBV19; CDR3nt: TGTGCCAGTAGTATAGGGACAGGGGAGGGAGAGACCCAGTACTTC; CDR3aa: CASSIGTGEGETQYF
d_gene: -; j_gene: TRBJ2-7; abundance: -; v_gene: TRBV4-1; CDR3nt: TGCGCCAGCAGCCAAGAAGGAGGCAGGTACGAGCAGTACTTC; CDR3aa: CASSQEGGRYEQYF
d_gene: TRBD1; j_gene: TRBJ1-5; abundance: few; v_gene: TRBV19; CDR3nt: TGTGCCAGTAGTATACAGGGGGCCAGCAATCAGCCCCAGCATTTT; CDR3aa: CASSIQGASNQPQHF
d_gene: -; j_gene: TRBJ1-5; abundance: -; v_gene: TRBV4-2; CDR3nt: TGTGCCAGCAGCCTATCAGGGGCACAGGCGACAAATCAGCCCCAGCATTTT; CDR3aa: CASSLSGAQATNQPQHF
d_gene: TRBD2; j_gene: TRBJ2-3; abundance: -; v_gene: TRBV4-3; CDR3nt: TGCGCCAGCAGCCAGAGCGGGGGGTTCACAGATACGCAGTATTTT; CDR3aa: CASSQSGGFTDTQYF
d_gene: -; j_gene: TRBJ2-3; abundance: -; v_gene: TRBV7-2; CDR3nt: TGTGCCAGCAGCTTAGGGCTAGCGCGAACAGATACGCAGTATTTT; CDR3aa: CASSLGLARTDTQYF
d_gene: -; j_gene: TRBJ1-2; abundance: -; v_gene: TRBV28; CDR3nt: TGTGCCAGCAGTTTGCCCGCGCAGGGGTATGGCTACACCTTC; CDR3aa: CASSLPAQGYGYTF
d_gene: -; j_gene: TRBJ1-2; abundance: -; v_gene: TRBV10-3; CDR3nt: TGTGCCATCAGCGCGGGGGGGGACGTCCATGGCTACACCTTC; CDR3aa: CAISAGGDVHGYTF
d_gene: TRBD1; j_gene: TRBJ2-1; abundance: -; v_gene: TRBV2; CDR3nt: TGTGCCAGCAGTACCTCCGGGACAGGGTGGGATGAGCAGTTCTTC; CDR3aa: CASSTSGTGWDEQFF
d_gene: TRBD1; j_gene: TRBJ1-4; abundance: few; v_gene: TRBV2; CDR3nt: TGTGCCAGCAGTTCCCGGACAGGGGGCAATGAAAAACTGTTTTTT; CDR3aa: CASSSRTGGNEKLFF
d_gene: TRBD2; j_gene: TRBJ2-1; abundance: once; v_gene: TRBV10-3; CDR3nt: TGTGCCATCAGTGGGGGTCGAAGTAGCGGGGTAGCCAATGAGCAGTTCTTC; CDR3aa: CAISGGRSSGVANEQFF
d_gene: TRBD2; j_gene: TRBJ2-1; abundance: -; v_gene: TRBV9; CDR3nt: TGTGCCAGCAGCCCCCGACTAGCGGGCATCTACAATGAGCAGTTCTTC; CDR3aa: CASSPRLAGIYNEQFF
d_gene: TRBD1; j_gene: TRBJ1-5; abundance: -; v_gene: TRBV20-1; CDR3nt: TGCAGTGCTAGTCGAGGGGGCGAGCAGCCCCAGCATTTT; CDR3aa: CSASRGGEQPQHF
d_gene: TRBD2; j_gene: TRBJ2-2; abundance: -; v_gene: TRBV11-2; CDR3nt: TGTGCCAGCAGCTTAGTACCCGCGGGGGGCAACACCGGGGAGCTGTTTTTT; CDR3aa: CASSLVPAGGNTGELFF
d_gene: -; j_gene: TRBJ1-2; abundance: once; v_gene: TRBV6-6; CDR3nt: TGTGCCAGCAGGCCCCGGGAACACGGTCATGGCTACACCTTC; CDR3aa: CASRPREHGHGYTF
d_gene: TRBD1; j_gene: TRBJ1-1; abundance: -; v_gene: TRBV10-3; CDR3nt: TGTGCCATCAGTAACCCGACAGGGCCGAACACTGAAGCTTTCTTT; CDR3aa: CAISNPTGPNTEAFF
d_gene: -; j_gene: TRBJ1-4; abundance: once; v_gene: TRBV4-1; CDR3nt: TGCGCCAGCAGCCAAGATATAGCCGGAGCGCGGACTAATGAAAAACTGTTTTTT; CDR3aa: CASSQDIAGARTNEKLFF
d_gene: TRBD1; j_gene: TRBJ2-5; abundance: -; v_gene: TRBV19; CDR3nt: TGTGCCAGTACCCCCGACAGGGCGCCGAGTGAGACCCAGTACTTC; CDR3aa: CASTPDRAPSETQYF
d_gene: -; j_gene: TRBJ1-3; abundance: -; v_gene: TRBV28; CDR3nt: TGTGCCAGCAGTTTTGCAACAGCTGGAAACACCATATATTTT; CDR3aa: CASSFATAGNTIYF
d_gene: -; j_gene: TRBJ2-1; abundance: -; v_gene: TRBV27; CDR3nt: TGTGCCAGCAGTTTCCAGCGAGCCGCTAGCTCCTACAATGAGCAGTTCTTC; CDR3aa: CASSFQRAASSYNEQFF
d_gene: -; j_gene: TRBJ1-6; abundance: once; v_gene: TRBV6-5; CDR3nt: TGTGCCAGCAGTTACGAGACAGCTAATTCACCCCTCCACTTT; CDR3aa: CASSYETANSPLHF
d_gene: TRBD1; j_gene: TRBJ2-4; abundance: -; v_gene: TRBV28; CDR3nt: TGTGCCAGCAGTTTATGGGACAGGGCCAAAAACATTCAGTACTTC; CDR3aa: CASSLWDRAKNIQYF
d_gene: -; j_gene: TRBJ1-6; abundance: -; v_gene: TRBV2; CDR3nt: TGTGCCAGCAGTGACAGTCTTCATAATTCACCCCTCCACTTT; CDR3aa: CASSDSLHNSPLHF
d_gene: -; j_gene: TRBJ2-7; abundance: -; v_gene: TRBV3-1/TRBV3-2; CDR3nt: TGTGCCAGCAGGGATACAGGGTCCGAGCAGTACTTC; CDR3aa: CASRDTGSEQYF
d_gene: -; j_gene: TRBJ1-6; abundance: -; v_gene: TRBV28; CDR3nt: TGTGCCAGCAGCCCCGACAGGATTTATAATTCACCCCTCCACTTT; CDR3aa: CASSPDRIYNSPLHF
d_gene: TRBD1; j_gene: TRBJ1-5; abundance: -; v_gene: TRBV15; CDR3nt: TGTGCCACCAGCAGAGATGAGGGGGCTCGGGGCAATCAGCCCCAGCATTTT; CDR3aa: CATSRDEGARGNQPQHF
d_gene: -; j_gene: TRBJ2-7; abundance: -; v_gene: TRBV9; CDR3nt: TGTGCCAGCAGTCCCCGGGCACTAGTAAACCACGAGCAGTACTTC; CDR3aa: CASSPRALVNHEQYF
d_gene: TRBD1; j_gene: TRBJ2-7; abundance: -; v_gene: TRBV5-8; CDR3nt: TGTGCCAGCACCGTCCGACAGGGGTCCTACGAGCAGTACTTC; CDR3aa: CASTVRQGSYEQYF
d_gene: -; j_gene: TRBJ1-3; abundance: -; v_gene: TRBV7-9; CDR3nt: TGTGCCAGCAGCTTAGGACAGCTAACTGGAAACACCATATATTTT; CDR3aa: CASSLGQLTGNTIYF
d_gene: -; j_gene: TRBJ2-2; abundance: -; v_gene: TRBV2; CDR3nt: TGTGCCAGCAGTCTTATGAACACCGGGGAGCTGTTTTTT; CDR3aa: CASSLMNTGELFF
d_gene: -; j_gene: TRBJ1-2; abundance: -; v_gene: TRBV29-1; CDR3nt: TGCAGCGTTGAAAGAGCCCCCATGGATGGCTACACCTTC; CDR3aa: CSVERAPMDGYTF
d_gene: -; j_gene: TRBJ1-1; abundance: -; v_gene: TRBV5-6; CDR3nt: TGTGCCAGCAGGAGCACAGGTTACACTGAAGCTTTCTTT; CDR3aa: CASRSTGYTEAFF
d_gene: TRBD1; j_gene: TRBJ1-1; abundance: -; v_gene: TRBV9; CDR3nt: TGTGCCAGCAGCGTAGAACAGGGGAGCGAAGCTTTCTTT; CDR3aa: CASSVEQGSEAFF
d_gene: TRBD1; j_gene: TRBJ1-2; abundance: few; v_gene: TRBV4-2; CDR3nt: TGTGCCAGCAGCCGGCCGGGGACAGGGAGTCTTGGCAACTATGGCTACACCTTC; CDR3aa: CASSRPGTGSLGNYGYTF
d_gene: -; j_gene: TRBJ1-1; abundance: -; v_gene: TRBV5-1; CDR3nt: TGCGCCAGCAGCTCCACAGGGCAGAACACTGAAGCTTTCTTT; CDR3aa: CASSSTGQNTEAFF
d_gene: -; j_gene: TRBJ1-2; abundance: -; v_gene: TRBV19; CDR3nt: TGTGCCAGTATCCCCCCCGGGACTAACTATGGCTACACCTTC; CDR3aa: CASIPPGTNYGYTF
d_gene: -; j_gene: TRBJ1-1; abundance: once; v_gene: TRBV29-1; CDR3nt: TGCAGCGTCACCCCGGGGTCTAACACTGAAGCTTTCTTT; CDR3aa: CSVTPGSNTEAFF
d_gene: TRBD2; j_gene: TRBJ2-1; abundance: -; v_gene: TRBV5-6; CDR3nt: TGTGCCAGCAGCGGGGTGGCCGGGACTAGAATTTTCGATGAGCAGTTCTTC; CDR3aa: CASSGVAGTRIFDEQFF
d_gene: -; j_gene: TRBJ2-7; abundance: -; v_gene: TRBV7-9; CDR3nt: TGTGCCAGCAGCTCCCGCTCGGGCGAGCAGTACTTC; CDR3aa: CASSSRSGEQYF
d_gene: -; j_gene: TRBJ1-2; abundance: -; v_gene: TRBV9; CDR3nt: TGTGCCAGCAGCGTACTACAAGGGGGTGCTGATGGCTACACCTTC; CDR3aa: CASSVLQGGADGYTF
d_gene: TRBD1; j_gene: TRBJ1-2; abundance: -; v_gene: TRBV5-1; CDR3nt: TGCGCCAGCAGCCCCTGGACAGGTTCTAACTATGGCTACACCTTC; CDR3aa: CASSPWTGSNYGYTF
d_gene: TRBD1; j_gene: TRBJ1-1; abundance: few; v_gene: TRBV27; CDR3nt: TGTGCCAGCAGTTTATACAGGGACAGCACTGAAGCTTTCTTT; CDR3aa: CASSLYRDSTEAFF
d_gene: -; j_gene: TRBJ1-3; abundance: -; v_gene: TRBV7-8; CDR3nt: TGTGCCAGCAGCTTGCGAGGGGGTCAAAACTCTGGAAACACCATATATTTT; CDR3aa: CASSLRGGQNSGNTIYF
d_gene: -; j_gene: TRBJ1-1; abundance: -; v_gene: TRBV18; CDR3nt: TGTGCCAGCTCATCAGGGTCCCTGAACACTGAAGCTTTCTTT; CDR3aa: CASSSGSLNTEAFF
d_gene: TRBD1; j_gene: TRBJ1-5; abundance: -; v_gene: TRBV29-1; CDR3nt: TGCAGCGCCGTAGGACAGGGGATCGATCAGCCCCAGCATTTT; CDR3aa: CSAVGQGIDQPQHF
d_gene: -; j_gene: TRBJ2-1; abundance: -; v_gene: TRBV2; CDR3nt: TGTGCCACCCATTTGTTGAGCAGCGGAACCTACAATGAGCAGTTCTTC; CDR3aa: CATHLLSSGTYNEQFF
d_gene: -; j_gene: TRBJ2-7; abundance: -; v_gene: TRBV19; CDR3nt: TGTGCCAGTAGTCCCGACAGGATGAGGTTCTACGAGCAGTACTTC; CDR3aa: CASSPDRMRFYEQYF
d_gene: -; j_gene: TRBJ2-7; abundance: -; v_gene: TRBV12-3/TRBV12-4; CDR3nt: TGTGCCAGCAGTTTGCACGGTGGGGGGGAGCAGTACTTC; CDR3aa: CASSLHGGGEQYF
d_gene: TRBD1; j_gene: TRBJ2-7; abundance: once; v_gene: TRBV5-1; CDR3nt: TGCGCCAGCAGATATGGGGACAGCTCCTACGAGCAGTACTTC; CDR3aa: CASRYGDSSYEQYF